The 5 T cell receptor beta chains presented below share a single source sample, sequenced in a study of graft-versus-host responses after intestinal transplantation. TCRdb keeps only in-frame clones here, not all; method: immunoSEQ multiplex PCR. The repertoire has some 110,000 clones, 85% to 95% of them found once; the top ten carry 0.9% to 1.5%. Which antigens these TCRs recognize remains unknown. The starting material was unstimulated CD8+ T cells sorted from spleen or lymph node cells, obtained before transplant. Receptors originate from a human donor who was the organ donor for an intestinal transplant.

This rearrangement joins TRBV6-1 to TRBJ1-1, with unresolved D. Germline V lookup: CDR1 MNHNS, CDR2 SASEGT. Trimming cost V 3 bases and J 7 bases, with 15 bases left between them. The CDR3 contains 14 residues. The CDR3 loop is CASSDPPGHSEAFF. The CDR3 bases are TGTGCCAGCAGTGATCCTCCTGGGCACAGTGAAGCTTTCTTT.

This CDR3 reads CAWSVGQATGVEPQHF. In nucleotides, the CDR3 is TGTGCCTGGAGTGTCGGGCAGGCCACCGGGGTGGAGCCCCAGCATTTT. The rearrangement uses TRBV30 and TRBJ1-5; D call uncertain. Germline-derived CDR1 and CDR2 are GTSNPN and SVGIG (reference sequence). The CDR3 covers 16 residues. V was trimmed by 0 bases and J by 8 bases, leaving 20 bases between them.

The chain recombines TRBV27 with TRBJ1-4; no clear D gene. Trimming left V 6 bases short and J 7 bases short, with 12 bases between. Per the germline V gene, CDR1 is MNHEY and CDR2 is SMNVEV (reference sequence). The CDR3 consists of 13 residues. The CDR3 nucleotides are TGTGCCAGCAGCCTCGGGTGGGGTGAAAAACTGTTTTTT. Translation gives CASSLGWGEKLFF.

This chain joins TRBV21-1 and TRBJ1-5. TRBV21-1 is a listed pseudogene. The length of the CDR3 is 15 residues. In DNA form, the CDR3 reads TGTGCCAGCAGCAAAGAGGACCTAGGCAATCAGCCCCAGCATTTT. Amino acid sequence: CASSKEDLGNQPQHF.

This rearrangement joins TRBV29-1 to TRBJ2-1; D uncertain. V gave up 1 base and J gave up 4 bases, with 5 bases separating them. The CDR3 has 12 amino acids. Germline V CDR1 and CDR2: SQVTM, ANQGSEA. CDR3 sequence (DNA): TGCAGCGTTGAAGGCCAGTACAATGAGCAGTTCTTC. Translating it yields CSVEGQYNEQFF.